The 7 T cell receptor beta chains below come from one sample, sequenced in a study of blood T cell repertoires in COVID-19. Assay: immunoSEQ multiplex PCR; the TCRdb copy retains only in-frame clones and omits some. The table lists hundreds of thousands of clones, about 87% of them singletons, with 0.95% to 1.5% in the top ten. The sample comprised PBMCs or T cells enriched from blood (not recorded which). All receptors derive from a woman aged 40 to 55 with acute COVID-19.

This rearrangement joins TRBV19 to TRBJ2-2; the match to TRBD1 covers 7 bases. Germline CDR1 and CDR2: LNHDA and SQIVND (reference sequence). CDR3 length: 16 residues. Trimming cost V 6 bases and J 2 bases; bases outside gene matches: 9. DNA of the CDR3: TGTGCCAGTAGCACACTAGACAGGGTAAACACCGGGGAGCTGTTTTTT. Translation gives CASSTLDRVNTGELFF.

The V call is TRBV3-1 (or the pseudogene TRBV3-2), the J call TRBJ2-3; 8 positions agree with TRBD1. Trimming cost V 4 bases and J 4 bases; bases outside gene matches: 7. This CDR3 comprises 15 residues. CDR1 is LGHDT, CDR2 YNNKEL, per germline (reference sequence). The CDR3 bases are TGTGCCAGCAGCCGAACCCGACAGGGGTCAGATACGCAGTATTTT. Amino acid sequence: CASSRTRQGSDTQYF.

Comment on this clone: The germline gene is not matched at one end of the junction; a read error may be the cause. The rearrangement joins TRBV3-1 (or the pseudogene TRBV3-2) to TRBJ1-4; TRBD1 matches at 7 bases. The CDR3 is made up of 15 amino acids. Germline V gene lookup returns CDR1 LGHDT and CDR2 YNNKEL (reference sequence). The CDR3 coding sequence is TGTGCCAGCAGCCCCACGGGACAGACTATTGAAAAACTGTTTTTT. It is translated as CASSPTGQTIEKLFF.

The chain is built from TRBV20-1 and TRBJ2-1; 7 positions match TRBD1. V was clipped by 6 bases and J by 12 bases; unmatched bases: 8. Germline V gene data show CDR1 as DFQATT and CDR2 as SNEGSKA (reference sequence). The CDR3 loop spans 11 amino acids. CDR3 coding DNA: TGCAGTGCCCGGACAGGTCAAGGGCAGTTCTTC. Its protein is CSARTGQGQFF.

The chain links TRBV11-3 to TRBJ2-1; 8 bases are shared with TRBD1. CDR1 and CDR2 from the germline V gene are SGHNT and YENEEA. The CDR3 length is 15 residues. The J segment lost 2 bases and the V segment lost 5 bases, leaving 5 bases of the junction unmatched. The CDR3 DNA is TGTGCCAGCAGCCTTGGACAGGGCCCCTACAATGAGCAGTTCTTC. Its translation: CASSLGQGPYNEQFF.

This chain joins TRBV9 and TRBJ2-1; D is ambiguous. Trimming shortened V by 4 bases and J by 5 bases, and 7 bases separated the two germline ends. The germline gives CDR1 SGDLS, CDR2 YYNGEE. CDR3 length: 12 amino acids. The CDR3 reads CASSLSDNEQFF. For the CDR3, the DNA is TGTGCCAGCAGCCTAAGTGACAATGAGCAGTTCTTC. Supplemented by reference TRBV9 and TRBJ2-1, the full variable domain reads DSGVTQTPKHLITATGQRVTLRCSPRSGDLSVYWYQQSLDQGLQFLIQYYNGEERAKGNILERFSAQQFPDLHSELNLSSLELGDSALYFCASSLSDNEQFFGPGTRLTVL.

V is TRBV19 and J is TRBJ1-5; D may be TRBD1 (6 bases). The CDR3 loop spans 13 amino acids. V lost 6 bases and J 9 bases, leaving 15 bases between the germline ends. Looked up from germline, CDR1 is LNHDA and CDR2 is SQIVND (reference sequence). CDR3 coding DNA: TGTGCCAGTAGGAGGACAGATCCATCGCCCCAGCATTTT. As protein: CASRRTDPSPQHF.